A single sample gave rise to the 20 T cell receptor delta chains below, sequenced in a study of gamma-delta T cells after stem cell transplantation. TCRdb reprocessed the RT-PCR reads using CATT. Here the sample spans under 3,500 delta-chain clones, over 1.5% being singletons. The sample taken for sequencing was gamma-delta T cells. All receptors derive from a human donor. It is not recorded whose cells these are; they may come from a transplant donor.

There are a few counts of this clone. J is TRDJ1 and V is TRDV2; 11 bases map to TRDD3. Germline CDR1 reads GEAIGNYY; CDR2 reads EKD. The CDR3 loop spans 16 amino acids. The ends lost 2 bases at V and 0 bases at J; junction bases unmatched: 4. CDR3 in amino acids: CACDSVLGDNTDKLIF. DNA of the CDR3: TGTGCCTGTGACAGTGTACTGGGGGATAACACCGATAAACTCATCTTT.

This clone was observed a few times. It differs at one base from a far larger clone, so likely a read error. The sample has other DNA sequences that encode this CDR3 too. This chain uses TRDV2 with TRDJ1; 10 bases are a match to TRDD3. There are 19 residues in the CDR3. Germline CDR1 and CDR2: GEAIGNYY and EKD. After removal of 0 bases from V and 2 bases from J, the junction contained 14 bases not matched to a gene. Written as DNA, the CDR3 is TGTGCCTGTGACACCGTACTGGGGGATCCGTTCCCGTATACCGATAAACTCATCTTT. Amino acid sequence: CACDTVLGDPFPYTDKLIF.

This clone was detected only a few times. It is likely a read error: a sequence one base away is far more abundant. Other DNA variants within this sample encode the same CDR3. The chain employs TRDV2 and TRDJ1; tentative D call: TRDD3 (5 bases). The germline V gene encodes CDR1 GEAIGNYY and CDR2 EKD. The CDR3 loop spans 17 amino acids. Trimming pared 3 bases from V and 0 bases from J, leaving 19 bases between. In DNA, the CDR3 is TGTGCCTGTGACGCCGTGACTGGAGGAGGGTACACCGATAAACTCATCTTT. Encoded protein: CACDAVTGGGYTDKLIF.

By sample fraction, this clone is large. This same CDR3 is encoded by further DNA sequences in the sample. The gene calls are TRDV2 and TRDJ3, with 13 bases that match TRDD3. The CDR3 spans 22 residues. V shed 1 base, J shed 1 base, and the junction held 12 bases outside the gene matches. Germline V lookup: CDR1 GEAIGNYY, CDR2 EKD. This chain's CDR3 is CACDTLTGGYAAASWDTRQMFF. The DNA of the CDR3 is TGTGCCTGTGACACTCTGACTGGGGGATACGCCGCGGCATCCTGGGACACCCGACAGATGTTTTTC.

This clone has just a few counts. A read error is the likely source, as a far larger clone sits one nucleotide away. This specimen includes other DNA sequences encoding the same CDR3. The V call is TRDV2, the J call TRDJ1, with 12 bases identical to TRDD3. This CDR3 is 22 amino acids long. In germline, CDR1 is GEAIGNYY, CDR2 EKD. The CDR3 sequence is CACDILGDTRDRKDVYTDKLIF. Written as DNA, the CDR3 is TGTGCCTGCGACATTCTGGGGGATACGCGGGACCGCAAGGACGTTTACACCGATAAACTCATCTTT.

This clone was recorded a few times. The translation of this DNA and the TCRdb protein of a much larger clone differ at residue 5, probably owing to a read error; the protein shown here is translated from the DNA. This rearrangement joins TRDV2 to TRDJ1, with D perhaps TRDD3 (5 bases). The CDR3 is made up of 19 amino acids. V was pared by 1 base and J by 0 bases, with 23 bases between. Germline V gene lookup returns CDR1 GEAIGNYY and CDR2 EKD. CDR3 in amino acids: CACDTGTPLLTRYTDKLIF. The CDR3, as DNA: TGTGCCTGTGACACGGGGACCCCACTTCTTACACGGTACACCGATAAACTCATCTTT.

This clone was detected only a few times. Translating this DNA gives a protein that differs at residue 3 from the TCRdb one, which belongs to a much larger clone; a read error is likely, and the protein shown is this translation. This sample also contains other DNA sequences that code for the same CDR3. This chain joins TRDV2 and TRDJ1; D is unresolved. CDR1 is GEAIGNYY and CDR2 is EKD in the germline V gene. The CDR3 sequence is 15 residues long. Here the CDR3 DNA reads TGTGCCCGTGACACCCTCGGGACGGCCAACGATAAACTCATCTTC. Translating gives CARDTLGTANDKLIF.

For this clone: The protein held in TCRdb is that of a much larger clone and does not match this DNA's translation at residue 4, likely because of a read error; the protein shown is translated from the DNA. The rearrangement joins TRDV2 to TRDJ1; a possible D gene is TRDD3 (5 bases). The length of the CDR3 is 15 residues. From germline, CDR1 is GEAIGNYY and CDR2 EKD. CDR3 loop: CACNTVGTYTDKLIF. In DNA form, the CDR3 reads TGTGCCTGTAACACAGTGGGGACGTACACCGATAAACTCATCTTT.

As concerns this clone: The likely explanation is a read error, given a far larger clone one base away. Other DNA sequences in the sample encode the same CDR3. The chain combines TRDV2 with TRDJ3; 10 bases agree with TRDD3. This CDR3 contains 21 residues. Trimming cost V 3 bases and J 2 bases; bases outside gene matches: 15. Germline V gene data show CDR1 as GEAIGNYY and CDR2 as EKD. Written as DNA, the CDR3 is TGTGCCTGTGACTCCGTAGAGGGGGATACGCGACCTACCTGGGACACCCGACAGATGTTTTTC. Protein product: CACDSVEGDTRPTWDTRQMFF.

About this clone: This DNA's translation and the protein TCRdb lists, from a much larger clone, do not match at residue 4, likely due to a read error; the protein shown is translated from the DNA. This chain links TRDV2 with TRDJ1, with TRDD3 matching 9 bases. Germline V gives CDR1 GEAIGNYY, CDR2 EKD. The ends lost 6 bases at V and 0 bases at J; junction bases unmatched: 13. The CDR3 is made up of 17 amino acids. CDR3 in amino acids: CACNGLGDLLNTDKLIF. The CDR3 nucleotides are TGTGCCTGTAACGGACTGGGGGACCTTCTTAACACCGATAAACTCATCTTT.

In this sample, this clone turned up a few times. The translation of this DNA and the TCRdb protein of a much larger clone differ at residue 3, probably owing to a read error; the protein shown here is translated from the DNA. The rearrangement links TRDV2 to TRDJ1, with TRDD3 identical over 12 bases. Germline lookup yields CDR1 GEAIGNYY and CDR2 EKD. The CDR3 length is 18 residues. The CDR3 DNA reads TGTGCCCGTGACCCCGCTGGGGGATACGGGACAAGGACCGATAAACTCATCTTT. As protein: CARDPAGGYGTRTDKLIF.

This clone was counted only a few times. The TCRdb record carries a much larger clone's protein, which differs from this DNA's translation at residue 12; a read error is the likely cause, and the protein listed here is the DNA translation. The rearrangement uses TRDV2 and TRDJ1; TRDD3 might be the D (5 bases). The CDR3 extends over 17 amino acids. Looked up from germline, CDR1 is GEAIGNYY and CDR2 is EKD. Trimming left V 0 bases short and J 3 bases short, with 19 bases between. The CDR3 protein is CACDTVGVGLYADKLIF. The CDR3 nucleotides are TGTGCCTGTGACACCGTTGGGGTCGGATTATACGCCGATAAACTCATCTTT.

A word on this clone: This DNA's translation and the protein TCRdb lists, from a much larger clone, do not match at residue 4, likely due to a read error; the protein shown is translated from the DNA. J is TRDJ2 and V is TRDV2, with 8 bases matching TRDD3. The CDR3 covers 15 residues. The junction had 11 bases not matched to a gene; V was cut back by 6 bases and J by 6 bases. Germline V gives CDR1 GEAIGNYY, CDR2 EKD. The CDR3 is CACNAAGGGAAQLFF. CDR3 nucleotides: TGTGCCTGTAACGCCGCTGGGGGAGGGGCAGCACAACTCTTCTTT.

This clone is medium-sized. The CDR3: CACDPLLGDTRLRGKLIF. The CDR3 DNA sequence: TGTGCCTGTGATCCCTTACTGGGGGATACGCGGTTGAGGGGTAAACTCATCTTT. This chain joins TRDV2 and TRDJ1; 13 positions match TRDD3. Germline values: CDR1 GEAIGNYY, CDR2 EKD. Trimming removed 4 bases from V and 7 bases from J; junction bases left unmatched: 17. This CDR3 has 18 amino acids.

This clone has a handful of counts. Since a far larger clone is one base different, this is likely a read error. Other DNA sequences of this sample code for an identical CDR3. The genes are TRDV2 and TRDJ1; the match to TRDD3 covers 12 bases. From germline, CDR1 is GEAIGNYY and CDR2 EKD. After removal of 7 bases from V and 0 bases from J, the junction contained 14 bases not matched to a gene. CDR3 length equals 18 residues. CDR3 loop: CACDLLGDTRLDTDKLIF. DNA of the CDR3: TGTGCCTGCGACTTACTGGGGGATACCCGCTTGGACACCGATAAACTCATCTTT.

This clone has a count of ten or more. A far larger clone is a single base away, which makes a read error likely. CDR3 bases: TGTGCCTGTGACCCGCTTCCAAATCTGCTGGGTCGAGCCCTTGGGAACACCGATAAACTCATCTTT. Its protein product is CACDPLPNLLGRALGNTDKLIF. J is TRDJ1 and V is TRDV2, with D perhaps TRDD2 or TRDD3 (5 bases each). CDR1 is GEAIGNYY, CDR2 EKD, per germline. V lost 3 bases to trimming and J lost 0 bases, with 34 bases between them. The length of the CDR3 is 22 residues.

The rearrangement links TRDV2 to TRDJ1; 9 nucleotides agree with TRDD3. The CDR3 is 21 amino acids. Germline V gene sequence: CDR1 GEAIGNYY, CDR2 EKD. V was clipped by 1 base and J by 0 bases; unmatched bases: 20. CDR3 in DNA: TGTGCCTGTGACACTGTGGTTACTGGGGGACCCTGGGGCATATACACCGATAAACTCATCTTT. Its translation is CACDTVVTGGPWGIYTDKLIF.

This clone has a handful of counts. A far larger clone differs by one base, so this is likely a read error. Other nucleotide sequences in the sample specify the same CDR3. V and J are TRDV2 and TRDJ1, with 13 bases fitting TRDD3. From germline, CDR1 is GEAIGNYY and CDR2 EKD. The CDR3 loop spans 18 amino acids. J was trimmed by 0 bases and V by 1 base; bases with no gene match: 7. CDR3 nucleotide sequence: TGTGCCTGTGACACGCTTACTGGGGGATACGAGAACACCGATAAACTCATCTTT. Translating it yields CACDTLTGGYENTDKLIF.

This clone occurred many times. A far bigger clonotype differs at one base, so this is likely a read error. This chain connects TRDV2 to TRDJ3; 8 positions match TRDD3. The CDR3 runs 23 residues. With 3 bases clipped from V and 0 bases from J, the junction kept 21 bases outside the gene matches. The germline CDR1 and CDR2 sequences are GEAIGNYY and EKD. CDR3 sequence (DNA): TGTGCCTGTGACGCCGTTGTCCGGGATACGCCGGAAGAAACCTCCTGGGACACCCGACAGATGTTTTTC. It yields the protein CACDAVVRDTPEETSWDTRQMFF.

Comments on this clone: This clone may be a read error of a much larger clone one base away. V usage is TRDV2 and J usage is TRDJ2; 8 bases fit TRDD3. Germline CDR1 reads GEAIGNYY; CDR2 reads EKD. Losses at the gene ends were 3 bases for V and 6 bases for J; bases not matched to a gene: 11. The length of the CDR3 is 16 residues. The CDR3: CACDALLGARAAQLFF. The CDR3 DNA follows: TGTGCCTGTGACGCCTTACTGGGGGCCCGGGCAGCACAACTCTTCTTT.